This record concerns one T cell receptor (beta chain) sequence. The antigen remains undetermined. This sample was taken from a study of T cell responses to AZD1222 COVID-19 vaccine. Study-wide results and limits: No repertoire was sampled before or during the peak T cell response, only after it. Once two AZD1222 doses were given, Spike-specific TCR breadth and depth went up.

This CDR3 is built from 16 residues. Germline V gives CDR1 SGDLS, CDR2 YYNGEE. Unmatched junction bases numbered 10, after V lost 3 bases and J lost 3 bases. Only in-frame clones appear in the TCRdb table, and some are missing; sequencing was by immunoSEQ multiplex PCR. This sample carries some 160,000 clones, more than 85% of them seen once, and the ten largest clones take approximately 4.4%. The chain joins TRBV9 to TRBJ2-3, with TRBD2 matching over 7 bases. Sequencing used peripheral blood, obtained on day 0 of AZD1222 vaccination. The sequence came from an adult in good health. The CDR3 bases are TGTGCCAGCAGCGAGCAGAGGCTAGCGGTAACAGATACGCAGTATTTT. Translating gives CASSEQRLAVTDTQYF.